The 4 T cell receptor beta chains below come from one sample, sequenced in a study of T cell responses to AZD1222 COVID-19 vaccine. Produced via immunoSEQ multiplex PCR; TCRdb's table is partial and in-frame only. The sample includes some 100,000 clones, 90% of them seen just once. The material sequenced was peripheral blood, taken on day 0 of AZD1222 vaccination. The receptor source for this set is an adult in good health.

This clone was picked up a small number of times. The chain has TRBV28 and TRBJ2-7; 10 bases line up with TRBD2. This CDR3 has 14 residues. J lost 2 bases, V lost 2 bases, and 0 bases had no gene match. The germline V gene has CDR1 MDHEN and CDR2 SYDVKM. The chain's CDR3 is CASSLLAGAYEQYF. The DNA for the CDR3 is TGTGCCAGCAGTTTACTAGCGGGGGCCTACGAGCAGTACTTC.

V usage is TRBV4-1 and J usage is TRBJ2-1, with D unresolved. V dropped 1 base and J dropped 7 bases, with 8 bases sitting between them. The CDR3 runs to 13 residues. The germline CDR1 and CDR2 sequences are MGHRA and YSYEKL. The CDR3 sequence: CASSQGRTNEQFF. The CDR3 nucleotides read TGCGCCAGCAGCCAAGGAAGAACTAATGAGCAGTTCTTC.

V is TRBV6-1 and J is TRBJ2-1; a possible D gene is TRBD2 (6 bases). Trimming removed 1 base at V and 1 base at J, with 11 bases between. The germline V gene has CDR1 MNHNS and CDR2 SASEGT. The CDR3 runs 16 residues. CDR3 nucleotides: TGTGCCAGCAGTGAAGAGGACGGGGGATCCTACAATGAGCAGTTCTTC. It specifies CASSEEDGGSYNEQFF.

This clone showed up just once. This chain connects TRBV5-5 to TRBJ1-2; 7 bases match TRBD1. The CDR3 runs to 15 residues. Trimming cost V 2 bases and J 4 bases; bases outside gene matches: 8. The V gene's germline CDR1 is SGHKS and CDR2 YYEKEE (reference sequence). The CDR3 reads CASSFEGGDLYGYTF. DNA of the CDR3: TGTGCCAGCAGCTTTGAAGGGGGCGACCTCTATGGCTACACCTTC.